Listed here is a single TCR beta chain. This sample was taken from a study of technical replicates of blood from a handful of donors. CDR3 length: 18 amino acids. V was clipped by 0 bases and J by 9 bases, with 24 bases between them. CDR1 LGHNA and CDR2 YNFKEQ come from the germline V gene. Clones were sequenced by immunoSEQ multiplex PCR, and TCRdb holds only the in-frame ones, with some missing. The data show about 93,000 clones, roughly 96% seen once. Specimen: T cells isolated from PBMCs. The V call is TRBV4-2, the J call TRBJ2-1, with D tentatively TRBD2 (6 bases). This clonotype was obtained from a human donor in good health. The CDR3 sequence: CASSQDWPGERVTGEQFF. CDR3 in DNA: TGTGCCAGCAGCCAAGATTGGCCCGGGGAGCGGGTAACGGGTGAGCAGTTCTTC.